Shown below are 17 T cell receptor beta chains from a single sample sequenced in a study of CD8 T cells in Susac syndrome. Random hexamers served to reverse transcribe roughly 0.45 to 1 ug RNA. TCRdb reprocessed the immunoSEQ multiplex PCR reads via MiXCR and lists one record per CDR3 protein. The table records under 200,000 distinct CDR3 sequences, more than 90% of them present only once. The specimen sequenced was CD4+ T cells from PBMCs. These receptors were taken from a human donor in good health.

The chain uses TRBV3-1 and TRBJ2-6; D uncertain. Germline lookup yields CDR1 LGHDT and CDR2 YNNKEL (reference sequence). The CDR3 totals 13 residues. V shed 4 bases and J shed 5 bases, with 6 bases lying between them. Here the CDR3 DNA reads TGTGCCAGCAGCCCGCTGAGGGCCAACGTCCTGACTTTC. Its translation: CASSPLRANVLTF. The full variable domain, with the rest looked up from reference TRBV3-1 and TRBJ2-6, is DTAVSQTPKYLVTQMGNDKSIKCEQNLGHDTMYWYKQDSKKFLKIMFSYNNKELIINETVPNRFSPKSPDKAHLNLHINSLELGDSAVYFCASSPLRANVLTFGAGSRLTVL.

The V gene is TRBV7-3, the J gene TRBJ2-1; no reliable D call. Deletions cut 8 bases from V and 6 bases from J, with 14 bases between. CDR1 is SGHTA, CDR2 FQGTGA, per germline. The CDR3 sequence is 13 residues long. The CDR3 sequence is CASAQGRGNEQFF. The DNA of the CDR3 is TGTGCCAGCGCCCAAGGGCGCGGCAATGAGCAGTTCTTC.

There are a few counts of this clonotype. V usage is TRBV6-5 and J usage is TRBJ2-1, with 9 bases matching TRBD2. The V segment lost 2 bases and the J segment 6 bases; nucleotides outside the gene matches: 8. This CDR3 is 16 amino acids long. The germline V gene encodes CDR1 MNHEY and CDR2 SVGAGI. The CDR3 DNA reads as TGTGCCAGCAGTTACGGGGCTAGCGGGGACTCCAATGAGCAGTTCTTC. Its protein product is CASSYGASGDSNEQFF.

This rearrangement joins TRBV12-3 or TRBV12-4 to TRBJ2-7; D perhaps matches TRBD1 (6 bases). The length of the CDR3 is 13 residues. V shed 3 bases and J shed 3 bases, with 9 bases lying between them. In DNA form, the CDR3 reads TGTGCCAGCAGTTTTGGCAGGGGCTACGAGCAGTACTTC. Its translation is CASSFGRGYEQYF.

This chain joins TRBV7-8 and TRBJ2-5, with D maybe TRBD1 (5 bases). The CDR3 is 16 amino acids. CDR1 is SGHVS, CDR2 FQNEAQ, per germline. V lost 3 bases to trimming and J lost 3 bases, with 17 bases between them. For the CDR3, the DNA is TGTGCCAGCAGCTTCAACGACGTAGGCAGGGAAGAGACCCAGTACTTC. It specifies CASSFNDVGREETQYF.

In this sample, this clonotype turned up once. The chain joins TRBV12-3 or TRBV12-4 to TRBJ2-1; D uncertain. The V gene lost 7 bases and the J gene lost 2 bases, with 12 bases spanning the gap. The CDR3 has 14 residues. CDR3 region: CASTSSRAYNEQFF. CDR3 nucleotide sequence: TGTGCCAGCACCAGTTCAAGAGCCTACAATGAGCAGTTCTTC.

CDR3 in amino acids: CASSLPVAGAINEQFF. CDR3 DNA sequence: TGTGCCAGCAGTTTACCCGTAGCGGGGGCTATCAATGAGCAGTTCTTC. The chain links TRBV12-3 or TRBV12-4 to TRBJ2-1, with 9 positions matching TRBD2. This CDR3 has 16 residues. The trim removed 2 bases at V and 6 bases at J, leaving 8 bases unmatched.

The chain has TRBV3-1 and TRBJ2-7; 7 bases map to TRBD1. The V segment lost 4 bases and the J segment 1 base; nucleotides outside the gene matches: 16. Germline CDR1 LGHDT, CDR2 YNNKEL (reference sequence). This CDR3 comprises 18 residues. CDR3 sequence: CASSPKRDSFRTSYEQYF. In nucleotides, the CDR3 is TGTGCCAGCAGCCCCAAACGGGACAGCTTTAGGACTTCCTACGAGCAGTACTTC.

The chain couples TRBV30 to TRBJ1-5, with 8 bases identical to TRBD1. Germline CDR1 reads GTSNPN; CDR2 reads SVGIG (reference sequence). The CDR3 has 14 residues. V lost 1 base and J lost 8; bases outside the gene matches: 7. This chain's CDR3 is CAWSGQGSSEPQHF. DNA for the CDR3: TGTGCCTGGAGTGGACAGGGGAGTTCGGAGCCCCAGCATTTT.

The CDR3 sequence: CASAPGQGSYNEQFF. CDR3 in DNA: TGTGCCAGCGCACCGGGACAGGGATCCTACAATGAGCAGTTCTTC. The chain has TRBV10-3 and TRBJ2-1, with 9 bases aligning to TRBD1. The V gene end was trimmed by 10 bases and the J gene end by 1 base; junction bases not matched to a gene: 8. CDR3 length equals 15 residues. Germline values: CDR1 ENHRY, CDR2 SYGVKD.

This chain uses TRBV28 with TRBJ1-4; 9 bases align to TRBD1. J gave up 1 base and V 6 bases, and 6 bases lay outside the gene matches. The CDR3 is 16 residues long. CDR1 is MDHEN and CDR2 is SYDVKM in the germline V gene. This chain's CDR3 is CASRPGQGVTNEKLFF. The CDR3 coding sequence is TGTGCCAGCAGACCGGGACAGGGAGTAACTAATGAAAAACTGTTTTTT.

This clonotype was seen once. The CDR3: CASSLVGASPLHF. CDR3 DNA sequence: TGTGCCAGCAGCTTAGTGGGGGCTTCACCCCTCCACTTT. The V gene is TRBV7-9, the J gene TRBJ1-6; D possibly corresponds to TRBD1 (6 bases). Germline V CDR1 and CDR2: SEHNR, FQNEAQ (reference sequence). This CDR3 spans 13 amino acids. Trimming removed 1 base from V and 9 bases from J, with 7 bases in between.

This clonotype was picked up one time. This chain links TRBV27 with TRBJ2-5; tentative D call: TRBD1 (6 bases). V lost 6 bases and J lost 7, with 21 bases in between. The CDR3 is 15 amino acids. Germline CDR1 reads MNHEY; CDR2 reads SMNVEV (reference sequence). The CDR3 nucleotides read TGTGCCAGCAGCTCCGCACCGGGACACCGTAGGACCCAGTACTTC. This gives the protein CASSSAPGHRRTQYF.

This clonotype came up once. The chain carries TRBV2 and TRBJ2-7, with TRBD1 matching 11 bases. CDR1 and CDR2 from the germline V gene are SNHLY and FYNNEI. The CDR3 spans 14 residues. J lost 6 bases, V lost 6 bases, and 7 bases had no gene match. CDR3 in amino acids: CASSEPGQGVEQYF. Written as DNA, the CDR3 is TGTGCCAGCAGCGAACCGGGACAGGGGGTCGAGCAGTACTTC.

This clonotype has only one observation. The chain employs TRBV29-1 and TRBJ2-5; 8 bases align to TRBD2. Germline V gene lookup returns CDR1 SQVTM and CDR2 ANQGSEA. The ends lost 4 bases at V and 5 bases at J; junction bases unmatched: 6. The CDR3 is 13 residues long. The CDR3 nucleotides read TGCAGCGTTGGGACTAGCCTGGGGGAGACCCAGTACTTC. It translates to CSVGTSLGETQYF.

For the CDR3, the DNA is TGTGCCAGCAGCGAAGGGACAGTGAACACTGAAGCTTTCTTT. As protein: CASSEGTVNTEAFF. This rearrangement joins TRBV14 to TRBJ1-1, with 7 bases that match TRBD1. Trimming removed 5 bases from V and 0 bases from J; junction bases left unmatched: 3. The germline V gene has CDR1 SGHDN and CDR2 FVKESK. The CDR3 contains 14 residues.

The chain carries TRBV28 and TRBJ1-5; 9 bases match TRBD1. The CDR3 runs 14 residues. J was trimmed by 2 bases and V by 7 bases; bases with no gene match: 3. Germline values: CDR1 MDHEN, CDR2 SYDVKM. CDR3 amino acids: CASIRDRGNQPQHF. In DNA, the CDR3 is TGTGCCAGCATTAGGGACAGGGGCAATCAGCCCCAGCATTTT.